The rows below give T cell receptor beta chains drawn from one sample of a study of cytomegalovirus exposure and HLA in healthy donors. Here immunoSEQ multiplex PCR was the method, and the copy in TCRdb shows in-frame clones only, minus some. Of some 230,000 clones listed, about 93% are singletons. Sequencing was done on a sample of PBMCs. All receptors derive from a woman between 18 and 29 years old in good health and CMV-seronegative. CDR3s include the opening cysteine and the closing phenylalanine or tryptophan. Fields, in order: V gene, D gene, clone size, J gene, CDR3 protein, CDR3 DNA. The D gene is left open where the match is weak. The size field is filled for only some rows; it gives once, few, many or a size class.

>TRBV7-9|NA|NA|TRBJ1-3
CASSLRGVPGNTIYF
TGTGCCAGCAGCCTCCGGGGGGTTCCTGGAAACACCATATATTTT
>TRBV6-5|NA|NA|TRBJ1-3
CASTPGGNTIYF
TGTGCCAGCACCCCCGGTGGAAACACCATATATTTT
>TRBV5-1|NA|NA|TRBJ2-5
CASSLDGRRETQYF
TGCGCCAGCAGCTTGGATGGGAGACGAGAGACCCAGTACTTC
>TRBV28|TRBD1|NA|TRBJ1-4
CASSLQQGAFEKLFF
TGTGCCAGCAGTCTCCAACAGGGGGCTTTTGAAAAACTGTTTTTT
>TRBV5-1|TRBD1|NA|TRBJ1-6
CASSLTGQGDFNSPLHF
TGCGCCAGCAGCCTGACCGGACAGGGGGACTTCAATTCACCCCTCCACTTT
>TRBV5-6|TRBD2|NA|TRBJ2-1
CASSLGLAGGDEQFF
TGTGCCAGCAGCTTGGGACTAGCGGGAGGTGATGAGCAGTTCTTC
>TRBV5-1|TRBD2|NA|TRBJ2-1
CASSLGGLGPPNEQFF
TGCGCCAGCAGCTTGGGTGGACTAGGGCCCCCCAATGAGCAGTTCTTC
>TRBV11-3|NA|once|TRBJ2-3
CASSPSSPGPDTQYF
TGTGCCAGCAGCCCAAGTTCCCCGGGTCCAGATACGCAGTATTTT
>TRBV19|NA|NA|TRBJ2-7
CASSRRASYEQYF
TGTGCCAGTAGTCGCAGGGCTTCCTACGAGCAGTACTTC
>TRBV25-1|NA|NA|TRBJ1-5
CASPRQEPLGGNQPQHF
TGTGCCTCCCCCAGACAGGAGCCTTTGGGTGGCAATCAGCCCCAGCATTTT
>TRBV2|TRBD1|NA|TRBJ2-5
CAGNRGKKETQYF
TGTGCCGGGAACAGGGGGAAAAAAGAGACCCAGTACTTC
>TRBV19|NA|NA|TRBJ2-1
CASSIVFKRVADEQFF
TGTGCCAGTAGTATAGTATTCAAGCGGGTGGCGGATGAGCAGTTCTTC
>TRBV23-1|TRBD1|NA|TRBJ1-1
CASGWQGDTEAFF
TGCGCCAGCGGGTGGCAGGGGGACACTGAAGCTTTCTTT
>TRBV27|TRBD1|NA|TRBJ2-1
CASSFKETGGGSEQFF
TGTGCCAGCAGTTTTAAGGAAACAGGGGGCGGAAGTGAGCAGTTCTTC
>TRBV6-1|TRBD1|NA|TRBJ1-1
CASSRDRDGTEAFF
TGTGCCAGCAGTAGAGACAGGGACGGAACTGAAGCTTTCTTT
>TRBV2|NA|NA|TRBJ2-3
CASRLGSTDTQYF
TGTGCCAGCAGACTCGGGAGCACAGATACGCAGTATTTT
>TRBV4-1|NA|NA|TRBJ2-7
CASSHLPGTGETQEYF
TGCGCCAGCAGCCACCTCCCTGGAACGGGGGAAACCCAGGAGTACTTC
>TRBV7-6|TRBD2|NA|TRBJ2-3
CASSRLAGDADTQYF
TGTGCCAGCAGCCGACTAGCGGGAGATGCAGATACGCAGTATTTT
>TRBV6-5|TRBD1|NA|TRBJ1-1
CASTQTGTGEAFF
TGTGCCAGCACTCAGACAGGGACAGGTGAAGCTTTCTTT